This T cell receptor beta chain was captured by sequencing in a study of T cells in Graves' hyperthyroidism and ophthalmopathy. Overall study: Prior to any treatment, at the point of initial diagnosis, peripheral blood was collected.

The CDR3 consists of 16 residues. The germline V gene encodes CDR1 SQVTM and CDR2 ANQGSEA. Germline trimming cut 0 bases from V and 6 bases from J; bases unmatched to any gene: 10. Researchers amplified the TCR beta CDR3 regions from RNA transcripts. HTBI primers were used for first-round RT-PCR of the TCR CDR3. TCRdb fed the multiplex PCR reads into MiXCR, producing one record per CDR3 protein. This table holds over 500,000 distinct CDR3 sequences, more than 15% found once. In this sample, this clonotype turned up many times. The receptor comes from a woman younger than 30 with Graves' ophthalmopathy. The rearrangement uses TRBV29-1 and TRBJ2-1, with 8 bases matching TRBD2. The sequencing input was blood. The CDR3 DNA reads TGCAGCGTTGAAGACAAGACTAGCGTCGAGATCAATGAGCAGTTCTTC. This translates into CSVEDKTSVEINEQFF.